This T cell receptor beta chain was obtained from a study of CD8+ T cells in alopecia areata. The germline V gene has CDR1 KGHSH and CDR2 LQKENI. The CDR3 is 15 amino acids. The V end was cut by 3 bases, the J end by 5 bases, with 16 bases between. The sequencing template was cDNA reverse transcribed from extracted RNA. Data came from immunoSEQ multiplex PCR; TCRdb stores just in-frame clones and leaves some out. The sample has about 180,000 clones; less than 75% are singletons. Treatment defined: oral pan-JAK inhibitor, 5-10 mg twice daily. Sequences were derived from CD4+ T cells sorted from blood, sampled between weeks 55 and 65, from a patient treated with tofacitinib. J is TRBJ2-5 and V is TRBV18; TRBD2 might be the D (6 bases). The receptor was derived from a human donor with alopecia areata. For the CDR3, the DNA is TGTGCCAGCTCACCCCGACAAGCGGGTTGGGAGACCCAGTACTTC. Protein: CASSPRQAGWETQYF.